A selection of T cell receptor beta chains follows, all from one sample in a study of graft-versus-host responses after intestinal transplantation. The antigens for these receptors are not known. Using immunoSEQ multiplex PCR, the repertoire was profiled, and TCRdb retains in-frame clones only, with some absent. The sample has just over 70,000 clones, approximately 80% seen once. The source was unstimulated CD4+ T cells sorted from spleen or lymph node cells, collected before transplant. These receptors were collected from a human donor who was the organ donor for an intestinal transplant. Both conserved end residues are part of each CDR3. A D gene is named only where the DNA matches it firmly. Not all rows give a size; the values are once, few, many and, for expanded clones, a class.

J gene | V gene | clone size | D gene | CDR3 DNA | CDR3 protein
TRBJ1-2 | TRBV15 | NA | TRBD1 | TGTGCCACCAGCAGAGGGGGACAGGGGTTATATGGCTACACCTTC | CATSRGGQGLYGYTF
TRBJ1-5 | TRBV5-5 | NA | NA | TGTGCCAGCAGCTTGGCTCCGGGGAATAGCAATCAGCCCCAGCATTTT | CASSLAPGNSNQPQHF
TRBJ1-2 | TRBV19 | few | NA | TGTGCCAGTACCACATTGGGCCAGGGAATGGGGCCGAGCTACACCTTC | CASTTLGQGMGPSYTF
TRBJ1-3 | TRBV6-1 | NA | TRBD1 | TGTGCCAGCAGTAAGGGGGCTGGCTCTGGAAACACCATATATTTT | CASSKGAGSGNTIYF
TRBJ1-4 | TRBV6-5 | NA | TRBD1 | TGTGCCAGCTACAGGGGATTTGTCGATAATGAAAAACTGTTTTTT | CASYRGFVDNEKLFF
TRBJ2-1 | TRBV6-1 | NA | NA | TGTGCCAGCGCAGCCCGACTAGGAGGTGAGCAGTTCTTC | CASAARLGGEQFF
TRBJ2-5 | TRBV2 | NA | NA | TGTGCCAGCAGTGCCCAGGTCAGGCAAGAGACCCAGTACTTC | CASSAQVRQETQYF
TRBJ2-2 | TRBV5-1 | NA | NA | TGCGCCAGCAGCTTGGCAGCGAACACCGGGGAGCTGTTTTTT | CASSLAANTGELFF
TRBJ2-5 | TRBV7-9 | NA | TRBD2 | TGTGCCAGCAGCCAGGGACTAGGGGGTCTTTTTCAAGAGACCCAGTACTTC | CASSQGLGGLFQETQYF
TRBJ1-4 | TRBV9 | NA | TRBD1 | TGTGCCAGCAGCGTAGACAGGGGAGATGAAAAACTGTTTTTT | CASSVDRGDEKLFF